This TCR beta chain was sequenced during a study of T cells after yellow fever vaccination. TCRdb reprocessed the 5' RACE reads with MiXCR, giving one entry per CDR3 protein. Here the sample spans about 310,000 distinct CDR3 sequences, less than 4.5% being singletons. This clonotype was picked up many times. V trimming: 3 bases; J trimming: 0 bases; junction bases outside the gene matches: 10. The CDR3 has 17 amino acids. Germline loops: CDR1 DFQATT, CDR2 SNEGSKA (reference sequence). The rearrangement uses TRBV20-1 and TRBJ2-3, with TRBD2 matching 9 bases. The material sequenced was PBMCs, taken on the day of the yellow fever booster vaccination. The clonotype comes from a man between 18 and 29 years old who received the YFV17D yellow fever vaccine. DNA of the CDR3: TGCAGTGCTAGCCGCACTGGAGCGGGGGGTAGCACAGATACGCAGTATTTT. Translation gives CSASRTGAGGSTDTQYF.